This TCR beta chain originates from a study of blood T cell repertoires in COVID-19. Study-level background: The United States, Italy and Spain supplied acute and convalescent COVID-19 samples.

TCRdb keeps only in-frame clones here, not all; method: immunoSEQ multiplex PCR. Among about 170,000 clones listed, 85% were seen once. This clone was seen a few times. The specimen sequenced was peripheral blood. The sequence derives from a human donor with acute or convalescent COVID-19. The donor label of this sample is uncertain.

CDR3 DNA: TGTGCCACCAGTGGGACCCTCGGGACAGGGGGTTCAGAGACCCAGTACTTC. Translation: CATSGTLGTGGSETQYF. The J gene is TRBJ2-5, the V gene TRBV24-1; 11 nucleotides match TRBD1. Losses at the gene ends were 5 bases for V and 4 bases for J; bases not matched to a gene: 11. Germline V gene data show CDR1 as KGHDR and CDR2 as SFDVKD. The CDR3 sequence is 17 residues long.